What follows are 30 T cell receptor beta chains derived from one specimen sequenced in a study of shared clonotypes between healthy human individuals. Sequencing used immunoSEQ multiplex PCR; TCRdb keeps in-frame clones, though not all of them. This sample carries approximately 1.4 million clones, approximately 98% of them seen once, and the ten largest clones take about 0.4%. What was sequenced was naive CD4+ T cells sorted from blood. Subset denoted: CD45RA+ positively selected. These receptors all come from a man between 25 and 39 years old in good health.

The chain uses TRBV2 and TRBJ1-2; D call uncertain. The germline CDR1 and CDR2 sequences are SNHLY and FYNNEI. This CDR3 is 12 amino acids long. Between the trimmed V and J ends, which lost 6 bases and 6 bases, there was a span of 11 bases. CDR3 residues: CASRSDRDGYTF. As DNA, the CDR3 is TGTGCCAGCAGGTCCGACCGGGATGGCTACACCTTC.

The CDR3 loop is CASSTGTWAQHF. CDR3 coding DNA: TGTGCCAGCAGCACAGGGACATGGGCCCAGCATTTT. This chain connects TRBV7-9 to TRBJ1-5, with D possibly matching TRBD1 (6 bases). The CDR3 loop spans 12 amino acids. Trimming took 5 bases from V and 11 from J, leaving 13 bases between them. Germline CDR1 is SEHNR and CDR2 is FQNEAQ (reference sequence).

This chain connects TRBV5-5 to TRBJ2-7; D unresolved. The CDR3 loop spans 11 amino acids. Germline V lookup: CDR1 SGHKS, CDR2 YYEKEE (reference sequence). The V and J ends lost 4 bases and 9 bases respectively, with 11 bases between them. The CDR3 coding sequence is TGTGCCAGCAGCCCGGACCGTAGGCAGTACTTC. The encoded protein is CASSPDRRQYF.

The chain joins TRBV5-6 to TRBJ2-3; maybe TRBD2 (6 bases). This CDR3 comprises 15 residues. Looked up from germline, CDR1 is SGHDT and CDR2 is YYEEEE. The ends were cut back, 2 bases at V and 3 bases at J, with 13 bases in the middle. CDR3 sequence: CASSFRSGRTDTQYF. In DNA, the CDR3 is TGTGCCAGCAGCTTCAGGTCCGGGAGAACAGATACGCAGTATTTT.

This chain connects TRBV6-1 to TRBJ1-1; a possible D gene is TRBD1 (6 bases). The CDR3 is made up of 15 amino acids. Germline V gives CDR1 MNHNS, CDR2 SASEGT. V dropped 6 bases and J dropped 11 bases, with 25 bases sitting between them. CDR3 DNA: TGTGCCAGCAGCCCCCAAGACAGGCTCCCCCTTAGGGCTTTCTTT. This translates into CASSPQDRLPLRAFF.

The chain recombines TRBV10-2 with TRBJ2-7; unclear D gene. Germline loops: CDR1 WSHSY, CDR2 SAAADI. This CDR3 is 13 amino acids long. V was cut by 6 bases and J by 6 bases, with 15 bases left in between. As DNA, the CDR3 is TGCGCCAGCAGCCCACAGCGCCAGAGCGAGCAGTACTTC. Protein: CASSPQRQSEQYF.

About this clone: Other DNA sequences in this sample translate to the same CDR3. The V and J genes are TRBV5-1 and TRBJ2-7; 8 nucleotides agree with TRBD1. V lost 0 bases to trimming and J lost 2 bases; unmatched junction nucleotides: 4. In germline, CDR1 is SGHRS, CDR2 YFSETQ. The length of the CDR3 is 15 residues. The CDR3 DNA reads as TGCGCCAGCAGCTTGGGGCAGGGGGCAACCTACGAGCAGTACTTC. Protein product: CASSLGQGATYEQYF.

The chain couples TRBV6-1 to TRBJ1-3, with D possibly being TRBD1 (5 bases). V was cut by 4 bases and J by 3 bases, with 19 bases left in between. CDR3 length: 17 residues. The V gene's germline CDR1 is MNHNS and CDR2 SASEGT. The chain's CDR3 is CASSAPSGGLGGNTIYF. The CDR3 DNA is TGTGCCAGCAGTGCCCCTTCCGGGGGTCTCGGTGGAAACACCATATATTTT.

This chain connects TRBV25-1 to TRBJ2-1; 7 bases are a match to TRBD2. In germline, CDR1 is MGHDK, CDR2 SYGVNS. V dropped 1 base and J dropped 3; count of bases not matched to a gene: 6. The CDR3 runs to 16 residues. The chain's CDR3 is CASSELWTGGYNEQFF. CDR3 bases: TGTGCCAGCAGTGAATTGTGGACGGGAGGCTACAATGAGCAGTTCTTC.

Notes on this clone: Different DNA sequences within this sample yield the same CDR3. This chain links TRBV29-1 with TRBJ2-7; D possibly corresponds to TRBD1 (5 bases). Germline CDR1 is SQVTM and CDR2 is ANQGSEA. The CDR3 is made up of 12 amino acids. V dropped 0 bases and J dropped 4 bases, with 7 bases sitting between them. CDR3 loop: CSVEEGPYEQYF. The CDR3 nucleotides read TGCAGCGTTGAAGAGGGGCCGTACGAGCAGTACTTC.

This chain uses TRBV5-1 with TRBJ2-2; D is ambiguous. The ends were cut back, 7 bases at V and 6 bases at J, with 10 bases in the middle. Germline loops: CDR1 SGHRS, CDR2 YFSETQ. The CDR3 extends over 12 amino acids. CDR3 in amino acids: CASQLLAGELFF. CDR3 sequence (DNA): TGCGCCAGCCAACTACTTGCCGGGGAGCTGTTTTTT.

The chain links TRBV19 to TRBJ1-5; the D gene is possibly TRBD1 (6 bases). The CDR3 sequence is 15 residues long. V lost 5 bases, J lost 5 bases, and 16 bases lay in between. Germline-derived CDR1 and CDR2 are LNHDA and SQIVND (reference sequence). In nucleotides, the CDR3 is TGTGCCAGTAGTCTCTCAGGGGCCAAGGATCAGCCCCAGCATTTT. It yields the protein CASSLSGAKDQPQHF.

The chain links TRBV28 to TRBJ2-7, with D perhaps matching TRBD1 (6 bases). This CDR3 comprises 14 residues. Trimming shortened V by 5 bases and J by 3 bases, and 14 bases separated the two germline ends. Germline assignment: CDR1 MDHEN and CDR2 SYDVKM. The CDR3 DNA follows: TGTGCCAGCAGTCGACAGGACCGAATCTACGAGCAGTACTTC. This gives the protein CASSRQDRIYEQYF.

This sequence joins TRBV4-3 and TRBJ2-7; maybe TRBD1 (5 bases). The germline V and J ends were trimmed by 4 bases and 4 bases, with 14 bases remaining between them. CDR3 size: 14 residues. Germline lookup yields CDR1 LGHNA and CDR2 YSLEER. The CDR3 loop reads CASSLEQAVYEQYF. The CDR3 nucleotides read TGCGCCAGCAGCCTAGAACAGGCAGTGTACGAGCAGTACTTC.

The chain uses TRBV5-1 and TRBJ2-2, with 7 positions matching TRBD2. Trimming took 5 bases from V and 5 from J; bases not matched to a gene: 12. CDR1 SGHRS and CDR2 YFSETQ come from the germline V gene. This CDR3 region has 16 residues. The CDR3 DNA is TGCGCCAGCAGAAGTGGGGGAGGGCCGTCAACCGGGGAGCTGTTTTTT. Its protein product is CASRSGGGPSTGELFF.

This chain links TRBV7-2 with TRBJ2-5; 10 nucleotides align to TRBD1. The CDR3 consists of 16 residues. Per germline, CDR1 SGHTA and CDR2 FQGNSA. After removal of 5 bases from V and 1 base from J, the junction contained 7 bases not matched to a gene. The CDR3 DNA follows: TGTGCCAGCAGCGGACGGACAGGGGGGATCCAAGAGACCCAGTACTTC. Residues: CASSGRTGGIQETQYF.

As DNA, the CDR3 is TGTGCCAGCAGCTCCCTAGCGGGAGGGCCCAATGAGCAGTTCTTC. It translates to CASSSLAGGPNEQFF. The rearrangement uses TRBV7-9 and TRBJ2-1, with TRBD2 identical over 12 bases. There are 15 residues in the CDR3. After removal of 4 bases from V and 6 bases from J, the junction contained 4 bases not matched to a gene. Germline lookup yields CDR1 SEHNR and CDR2 FQNEAQ (reference sequence).

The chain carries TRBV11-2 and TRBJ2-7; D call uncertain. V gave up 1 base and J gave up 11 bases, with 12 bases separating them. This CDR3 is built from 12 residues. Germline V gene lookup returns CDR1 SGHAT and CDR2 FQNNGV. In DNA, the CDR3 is TGTGCCAGCAGCTTAGGAGCGAGGTTGGAGTACTTC. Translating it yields CASSLGARLEYF.

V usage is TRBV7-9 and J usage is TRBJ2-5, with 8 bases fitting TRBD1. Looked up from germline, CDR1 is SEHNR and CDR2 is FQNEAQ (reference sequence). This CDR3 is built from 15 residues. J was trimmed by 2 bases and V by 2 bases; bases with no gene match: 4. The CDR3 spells CASSLWTGSQETQYF. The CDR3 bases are TGTGCCAGCAGCTTATGGACAGGGTCGCAAGAGACCCAGTACTTC.

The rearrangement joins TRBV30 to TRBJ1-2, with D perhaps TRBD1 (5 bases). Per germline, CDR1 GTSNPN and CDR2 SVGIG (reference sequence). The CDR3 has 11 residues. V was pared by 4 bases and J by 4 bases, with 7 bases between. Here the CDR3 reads CAWIGGYGYTF. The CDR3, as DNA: TGTGCCTGGATCGGGGGCTATGGCTACACCTTC.

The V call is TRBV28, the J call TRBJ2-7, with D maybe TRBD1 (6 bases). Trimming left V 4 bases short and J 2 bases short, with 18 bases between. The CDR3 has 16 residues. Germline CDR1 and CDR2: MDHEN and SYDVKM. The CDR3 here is CASSSRQVLRTYEQYF. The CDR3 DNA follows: TGTGCCAGCAGTTCAAGACAGGTCCTCCGAACCTACGAGCAGTACTTC.

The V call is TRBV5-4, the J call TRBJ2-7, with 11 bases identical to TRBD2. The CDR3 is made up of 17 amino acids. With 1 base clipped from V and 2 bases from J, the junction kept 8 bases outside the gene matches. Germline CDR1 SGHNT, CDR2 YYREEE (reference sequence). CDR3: CASSLRLAGGRTYEQYF. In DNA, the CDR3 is TGTGCCAGCAGCTTGAGGCTAGCGGGAGGTCGAACCTACGAGCAGTACTTC.

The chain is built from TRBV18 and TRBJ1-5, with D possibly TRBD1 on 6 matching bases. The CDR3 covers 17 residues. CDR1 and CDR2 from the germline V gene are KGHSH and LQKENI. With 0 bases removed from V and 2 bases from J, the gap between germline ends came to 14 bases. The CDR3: CASSPPGAGGRNQPQHF. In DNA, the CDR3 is TGTGCCAGCTCACCACCGGGGGCTGGGGGCCGCAATCAGCCCCAGCATTTT.

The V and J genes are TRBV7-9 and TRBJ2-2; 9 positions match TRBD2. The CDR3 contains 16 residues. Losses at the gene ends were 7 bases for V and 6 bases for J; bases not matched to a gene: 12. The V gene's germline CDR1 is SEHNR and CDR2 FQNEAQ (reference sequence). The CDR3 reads CASTAAGTSSAGELFF. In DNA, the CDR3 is TGTGCCAGCACCGCAGCGGGGACTAGCTCGGCCGGGGAGCTGTTTTTT.

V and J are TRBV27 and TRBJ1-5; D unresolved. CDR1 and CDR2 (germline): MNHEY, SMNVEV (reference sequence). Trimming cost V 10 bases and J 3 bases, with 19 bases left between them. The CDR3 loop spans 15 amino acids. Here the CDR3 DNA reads TGTGCCACCAAAATCGGGAAGGGATACAATCAGCCCCAGCATTTT. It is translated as CATKIGKGYNQPQHF.

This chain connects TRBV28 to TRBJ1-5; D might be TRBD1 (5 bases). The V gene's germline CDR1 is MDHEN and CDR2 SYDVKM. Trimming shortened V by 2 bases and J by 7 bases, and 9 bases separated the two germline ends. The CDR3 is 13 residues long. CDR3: CASSLGGLQPQHF. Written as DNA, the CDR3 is TGTGCCAGCAGTTTAGGGGGTCTACAGCCCCAGCATTTT.

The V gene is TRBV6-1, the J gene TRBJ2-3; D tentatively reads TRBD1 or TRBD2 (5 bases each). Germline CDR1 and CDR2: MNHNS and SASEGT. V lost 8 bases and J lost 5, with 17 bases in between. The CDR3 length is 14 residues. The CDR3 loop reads CASEAGTAGDTQYF. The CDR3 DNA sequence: TGTGCCAGCGAGGCAGGGACCGCAGGAGATACGCAGTATTTT.

CDR3 nucleotide sequence: TGCAGCGTTGAGGGGATTACAGGGGAGACTAGCGGGAGTTCAGATACGCAGTATTTT. Its translation is CSVEGITGETSGSSDTQYF. The rearrangement uses TRBV29-1 and TRBJ2-3, with TRBD2 matching 12 bases. This CDR3 is 19 amino acids long. Looked up from germline, CDR1 is SQVTM and CDR2 is ANQGSEA. V lost 3 bases and J lost 4; bases outside the gene matches: 17.

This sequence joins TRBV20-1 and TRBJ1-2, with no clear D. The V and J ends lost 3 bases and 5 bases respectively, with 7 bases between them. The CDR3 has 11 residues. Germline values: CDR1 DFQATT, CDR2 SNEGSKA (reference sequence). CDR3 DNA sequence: TGCAGTGCTAGTCCCAAATATGGCTACACCTTC. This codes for CSASPKYGYTF.

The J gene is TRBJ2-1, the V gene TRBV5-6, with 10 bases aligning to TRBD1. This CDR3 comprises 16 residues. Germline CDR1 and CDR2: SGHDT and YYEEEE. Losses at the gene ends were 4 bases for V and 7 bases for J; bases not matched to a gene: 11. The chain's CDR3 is CASSKDRGRVLNEQFF. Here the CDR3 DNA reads TGTGCCAGCAGCAAGGACAGGGGGAGGGTGCTGAATGAGCAGTTCTTC.